The 32 T cell receptor beta chains below were found in one sample sequenced in a study of human T cells and chemical hapten exposure. TCRdb re-derived calls from the RACE reads in MiXCR, one entry per CDR3 protein. The sample has 150,000 to 200,000 distinct CDR3 sequences; 25% to 30% are singletons. Sample time point: pre-sensitization, week 0. Noted treatment: therapeutic diphenylcyclopropenone sensitization with weekly scalp DPC. This sample comprised whole blood, obtained in connection with sensitization to the hapten diphenylcyclopropenone (DPC). All receptors come from a woman aged 25 to 45 with alopecia areata. Some clones in this sample may be carry-over from other donors' samples.

The J gene is TRBJ1-2, the V gene TRBV28; TRBD1 matches at 8 bases. Trimming took 9 bases from V and 4 from J; bases not matched to a gene: 7. CDR3 length: 13 amino acids. CDR1 is MDHEN, CDR2 SYDVKM, per germline. For the CDR3, the DNA is TGTGCCAGTTTCACAGGGACAGGCTATGGCTACACCTTC. This translates into CASFTGTGYGYTF.

This clonotype was counted only a few times. The chain is built from TRBV20-1 and TRBJ1-5, with 9 bases fitting TRBD1. Germline trimming cut 7 bases from V and 7 bases from J; bases unmatched to any gene: 8. The germline gives CDR1 DFQATT, CDR2 SNEGSKA (reference sequence). CDR3 length: 13 amino acids. This CDR3 is CSVRQGGEQPQHF. The DNA of the CDR3 is TGCAGTGTCAGACAGGGGGGCGAGCAGCCCCAGCATTTT.

The rearrangement links TRBV2 to TRBJ2-3; D ambiguous. The CDR3 length is 17 residues. Germline-derived CDR1 and CDR2 are SNHLY and FYNNEI. V lost 5 bases and J lost 0, with 18 bases in between. The CDR3 DNA reads TGTGCCAGCAGTCTTTACTCGGAAACAACTAGCACAGATACGCAGTATTTT. Translated, it gives CASSLYSETTSTDTQYF.

In this sample, this clonotype turned up a few times. V usage is TRBV12-3 or TRBV12-4 and J usage is TRBJ1-5; 12 bases map to TRBD1. Losses at the gene ends were 5 bases for V and 1 base for J; bases not matched to a gene: 3. The CDR3 contains 16 residues. The CDR3 is CASSQGQGASNQPQHF. The CDR3 nucleotides are TGTGCCAGCAGTCAGGGACAGGGGGCAAGCAATCAGCCCCAGCATTTT.

The chain employs TRBV9 and TRBJ1-3, with no clear D. The ends were cut back, 2 bases at V and 5 bases at J, with 5 bases in the middle. Germline CDR1 and CDR2: SGDLS and YYNGEE. The CDR3 totals 12 residues. The DNA of the CDR3 is TGTGCCAGCAGCGTTGAGCGAAACACCATATATTTT. Amino acid sequence: CASSVERNTIYF.

The V call is TRBV6-5, the J call TRBJ2-2; D may match TRBD1 or TRBD2 (5 bases each). This CDR3 contains 15 residues. The V gene's germline CDR1 is MNHEY and CDR2 SVGAGI. Trimming removed 1 base at V and 4 bases at J, with 10 bases between. The CDR3 coding sequence is TGTGCCAGCAGTTACTGGGGGTCGGGCACCGGGGAGCTGTTTTTT. As protein: CASSYWGSGTGELFF.

There are a few counts of this clonotype. The genes are TRBV11-1 and TRBJ2-1, with 12 bases identical to TRBD2. Trimming took 5 bases from V and 10 from J; bases not matched to a gene: 12. Germline loops: CDR1 SGHAT, CDR2 FQDESV (reference sequence). The CDR3 sequence is 16 residues long. Here the CDR3 DNA reads TGTGCCAGCAGCCCCTCCCGGCTAGCGGGAGGGGGCGAGCAGTTCTTC. Residues: CASSPSRLAGGGEQFF.

The chain couples TRBV12-3 or TRBV12-4 to TRBJ1-1; D perhaps matches TRBD1 (5 bases). V was shortened by 5 bases and J by 5 bases, with 15 bases between the two germline ends. The CDR3 loop spans 14 amino acids. CDR3 nucleotides: TGTGCCAGCAGTCTTTGGAATGAGGGGACTGAAGCTTTCTTT. Translated: CASSLWNEGTEAFF.

The V call is TRBV27, the J call TRBJ2-3, with D tentatively TRBD1 or TRBD2 (5 bases each). The CDR3 is 16 amino acids. Trimming shortened V by 4 bases and J by 0 bases, and 14 bases separated the two germline ends. Per germline, CDR1 MNHEY and CDR2 SMNVEV (reference sequence). This chain's CDR3 is CASSSGWGSSTDTQYF. CDR3 DNA sequence: TGTGCCAGCAGTTCCGGGTGGGGGAGTAGCACAGATACGCAGTATTTT.

This clonotype was detected only a few times. V and J are TRBV4-2 and TRBJ2-7, with 7 bases identical to TRBD1. The junction had 5 bases not matched to a gene; V was cut back by 0 bases and J by 0 bases. CDR3 length equals 16 residues. Germline V lookup: CDR1 LGHNA, CDR2 YNFKEQ. CDR3 loop: CASSQEGTDLSYEQYF. The CDR3 region has the DNA TGTGCCAGCAGCCAAGAGGGGACAGACCTCTCCTACGAGCAGTACTTC.

The V and J genes are TRBV5-1 and TRBJ2-7; D gene ambiguous. The CDR3 is made up of 14 amino acids. CDR1 and CDR2 from the germline V gene are SGHRS and YFSETQ. The V and J ends lost 1 base and 4 bases respectively, with 12 bases between them. CDR3 amino acids: CASSLTPSLYEQYF. CDR3 sequence (DNA): TGCGCCAGCAGCTTGACGCCTAGTTTATACGAGCAGTACTTC.

This clonotype was observed a few times. The gene calls are TRBV20-1 and TRBJ2-1, with a weak D call TRBD2 (5 bases). V lost 6 bases and J 8 bases, leaving 5 bases between the germline ends. CDR3 size: 9 residues. Germline assignment: CDR1 DFQATT and CDR2 SNEGSKA (reference sequence). The CDR3 here is CSAGDEQFF. CDR3 in DNA: TGCAGTGCGGGAGATGAGCAGTTCTTC.

The J gene is TRBJ2-3, the V gene TRBV20-1; weak D call: TRBD1 (6 bases). With 3 bases removed from V and 3 bases from J, the gap between germline ends came to 19 bases. Germline CDR1 reads DFQATT; CDR2 reads SNEGSKA (reference sequence). The CDR3 contains 16 residues. The CDR3 sequence is CSASNMGHSGTDTQYF. Here the CDR3 DNA reads TGCAGTGCTAGTAATATGGGACACTCGGGGACAGATACGCAGTATTTT.

This clonotype came up a few times. The chain is built from TRBV28 and TRBJ2-5, with 7 bases matching TRBD2. CDR3 size: 16 residues. From germline, CDR1 is MDHEN and CDR2 SYDVKM. After removal of 6 bases from V and 0 bases from J, the junction contained 10 bases not matched to a gene. The CDR3 is CASSPLADIDQETQYF. The CDR3 DNA follows: TGTGCCAGCAGCCCGCTAGCGGACATCGACCAAGAGACCCAGTACTTC.

J is TRBJ2-3 and V is TRBV14, with a weak D call TRBD2 (5 bases). Germline V CDR1 and CDR2: SGHDN, FVKESK. V lost 3 bases and J lost 8, with 18 bases in between. This CDR3 contains 15 residues. The CDR3 region is CASSQDSRWSATQYF. The CDR3, as DNA: TGTGCCAGCAGCCAGGACTCTAGGTGGTCGGCTACGCAGTATTTT.

The rearrangement links TRBV9 to TRBJ2-1; the D gene is possibly TRBD2 (7 bases). V lost 4 bases and J 7 bases, leaving 18 bases between the germline ends. Germline V gene data show CDR1 as SGDLS and CDR2 as YYNGEE. The CDR3 is 15 residues long. CDR3 nucleotide sequence: TGTGCCAGCAGCAGAGGGGGGGTTAGCCTGAATGAGCAGTTCTTC. Protein: CASSRGGVSLNEQFF. The full variable domain, rest sourced from reference TRBV9 and TRBJ2-1, is DSGVTQTPKHLITATGQRVTLRCSPRSGDLSVYWYQQSLDQGLQFLIQYYNGEERAKGNILERFSAQQFPDLHSELNLSSLELGDSALYFCASSRGGVSLNEQFFGPGTRLTVL.

This clonotype has just a few counts. This chain joins TRBV6-1 and TRBJ1-2, with D tentatively TRBD1 (6 bases). V dropped 0 bases and J dropped 0 bases, with 11 bases sitting between them. In germline, CDR1 is MNHNS, CDR2 SASEGT. The CDR3 is 16 residues long. CDR3 residues: CASSEAWGGTNYGYTF. CDR3 DNA sequence: TGTGCCAGCAGTGAAGCCTGGGGGGGCACTAACTATGGCTACACCTTC.

With respect to this clonotype: It is unclear where the CDR3 begins or ends on the DNA, so no DNA is shown, and the CDR3 is as TCRdb lists it. The chain is built from TRBV7-9 and TRBJ1-1; the D call in the table, TRBD1, was not verified against the DNA. CDR1 and CDR2 from the germline V gene are SEHNR and FQNEAQ (reference sequence). Counting both end residues, the CDR3 totals 18 amino acids. CDR3 protein: CASSPGWGSGSLGTEASF.

The V gene is TRBV28, the J gene TRBJ1-1; TRBD1 aligns across 7 bases. V shed 5 bases and J 3 bases; nucleotides not matched to a gene: 12. This CDR3 contains 16 residues. Germline V CDR1 and CDR2: MDHEN, SYDVKM. This CDR3 reads CASSPWRGLGDTEAFF. The CDR3 coding sequence is TGTGCCAGCAGTCCCTGGAGGGGGCTCGGAGACACTGAAGCTTTCTTT. The full variable domain, with the rest looked up from reference TRBV28 and TRBJ1-1, is DVKVTQSSRYLVKRTGEKVFLECVQDMDHENMFWYRQDPGLGLRLIYFSYDVKMKEKGDIPEGYSVSREKKERFSLILESASTNQTSMYLCASSPWRGLGDTEAFFGQGTRLTVV.

The chain uses TRBV4-3 and TRBJ2-5; D remains ambiguous. This CDR3 contains 16 residues. V was clipped by 0 bases and J by 6 bases, with 17 bases between them. Germline CDR1 LGHNA, CDR2 YSLEER. The CDR3 DNA reads as TGCGCCAGCAGCCAAGAGGTTGCTCGAATAAGTAAGACCCAGTACTTC. It translates to CASSQEVARISKTQYF.

The chain employs TRBV20-1 and TRBJ2-7; TRBD1 agrees at 10 bases. This CDR3 has 15 residues. CDR1 and CDR2 from the germline V gene are DFQATT and SNEGSKA (reference sequence). V shed 6 bases, J shed 1 base, and the junction held 9 bases outside the gene matches. The CDR3 here is CSAHDRGQWSYEQYF. The CDR3 region has the DNA TGCAGTGCCCACGACAGGGGGCAATGGTCCTACGAGCAGTACTTC.

The chain links TRBV3-1 to TRBJ1-3, with D uncertain. Trimming took 2 bases from V and 0 from J, leaving 8 bases between them. The CDR3 covers 15 residues. Germline values: CDR1 LGHDT, CDR2 YNNKEL (reference sequence). CDR3 nucleotides: TGTGCCAGCAGCCAAACACAGAACTCTGGAAACACCATATATTTT. Translating gives CASSQTQNSGNTIYF.

The chain has TRBV11-2 and TRBJ1-1; no clear D gene. Trimming took 6 bases from V and 2 from J, leaving 13 bases between them. Germline CDR1 and CDR2: SGHAT and FQNNGV. The length of the CDR3 is 14 residues. CDR3 sequence: CASSLGNSNTEAFF. The DNA of the CDR3 is TGTGCCAGCAGTCTTGGTAACAGTAACACTGAAGCTTTCTTT.

The V call is TRBV27, the J call TRBJ2-1; possibly TRBD2 for D (7 bases). Deletions cut 3 bases from V and 13 bases from J, with 34 bases between. This CDR3 has 19 residues. Germline loops: CDR1 MNHEY, CDR2 SMNVEV (reference sequence). The CDR3 is CASSFQAGAGHWEAIGQFF. The CDR3 region has the DNA TGTGCCAGCAGTTTCCAGGCGGGGGCGGGACATTGGGAGGCAATAGGTCAGTTCTTC.

The sample holds a few counts of this clonotype. V and J are TRBV28 and TRBJ1-4; no firm D call. The V gene's germline CDR1 is MDHEN and CDR2 SYDVKM. Trimming shortened V by 5 bases and J by 8 bases, and 12 bases separated the two germline ends. The CDR3 spans 13 residues. The CDR3 DNA follows: TGTGCCAGCAGTGCTCCGGTCAGGGAAAAACTGTTTTTT. It yields the protein CASSAPVREKLFF.

This rearrangement joins TRBV12-3 or TRBV12-4 to TRBJ1-1; TRBD1 is a possible D gene (5 bases). The CDR3 consists of 12 residues. Trimming removed 6 bases from V and 6 bases from J, with 11 bases in between. This CDR3 is CASRLGQAEAFF. DNA for the CDR3: TGTGCCAGCAGACTAGGACAAGCTGAAGCTTTCTTT.

The rearrangement uses TRBV29-1 and TRBJ2-7; weak D call: TRBD2 (6 bases). This CDR3 has 13 residues. V dropped 5 bases and J dropped 3 bases, with 14 bases sitting between them. Germline V lookup: CDR1 SQVTM, CDR2 ANQGSEA. The DNA of the CDR3 is TGCAGCGTTAGATTGGGGGAGGACTACGAGCAGTACTTC. It encodes CSVRLGEDYEQYF.

This clonotype was observed a few times. The V call is TRBV5-1, the J call TRBJ2-7; 9 bases match TRBD2. Germline loops: CDR1 SGHRS, CDR2 YFSETQ. The CDR3 runs 14 residues. The V gene end was trimmed by 1 base and the J gene end by 4 bases; junction bases not matched to a gene: 3. CDR3 in amino acids: CASSLSLAGYEQYF. CDR3 bases: TGCGCCAGCAGCTTGAGTCTAGCGGGGTACGAGCAGTACTTC.

This clonotype occurred a few times. CDR3 bases: TGCAGCGTTGAAGGAGACAGCCTTCAAGAGACCCAGTACTTC. It encodes CSVEGDSLQETQYF. The chain employs TRBV29-1 and TRBJ2-5; D may be TRBD1 (5 bases). The CDR3 is made up of 14 amino acids. Trimming stripped 1 base from V and 2 bases from J, with 11 bases between. The germline V gene encodes CDR1 SQVTM and CDR2 ANQGSEA.

The J gene is TRBJ2-1, the V gene TRBV5-6; D might be TRBD1 (5 bases). V gave up 4 bases and J gave up 13 bases, with 18 bases separating them. The CDR3 runs 13 residues. Germline V gene lookup returns CDR1 SGHDT and CDR2 YYEEEE. CDR3 amino acids: CASSMNPGLRQFF. In DNA form, the CDR3 reads TGTGCCAGCAGCATGAATCCAGGGTTGCGACAGTTCTTC.

V and J are TRBV28 and TRBJ2-7, with 9 bases fitting TRBD1. After removal of 7 bases from V and 4 bases from J, the junction contained 2 bases not matched to a gene. CDR1 and CDR2 (germline): MDHEN, SYDVKM. CDR3 length: 12 residues. This CDR3 is CASKGQGYEQYF. The DNA for the CDR3 is TGTGCCAGCAAGGGACAGGGTTACGAGCAGTACTTC.

The V call is TRBV28, the J call TRBJ1-1, with no clear D. CDR1 MDHEN and CDR2 SYDVKM come from the germline V gene. The CDR3 is made up of 15 amino acids. V lost 7 bases, J lost 1 base, and 16 bases lay in between. The CDR3 loop is CASTTVGYGNTEAFF. DNA of the CDR3: TGTGCCAGCACCACGGTGGGGTACGGGAACACTGAAGCTTTCTTT.